Sequencing of this TCR beta chain was carried out in a study of T cell responses to AZD1222 COVID-19 vaccine. Points from the study as a whole: Vaccination with two AZD1222 doses was followed by a rise in Spike-specific TCR breadth and depth. In a largely white British group with more females than males, clonal diversity was possibly underestimated.

Sequencing used immunoSEQ multiplex PCR; TCRdb keeps in-frame clones, though not all of them. The data hold 110,000 or so clones, with around nine tenths observed a single time. Comment on this clone: What it recognizes is unknown.

The germline CDR1 and CDR2 sequences are MNHEY and SVGEGT. The CDR3 loop spans 16 amino acids. Losses at the gene ends were 1 base for V and 3 bases for J; bases not matched to a gene: 6. Sample: peripheral blood, taken on day 0 of AZD1222 vaccination. The V call is TRBV6-2 or TRBV6-3, the J call TRBJ2-5; TRBD2 matches 9 bases. This receptor was identified in an adult in good health. CDR3 sequence (DNA): TGTGCCAGCAGTTACTTCCCTAGCGGGGAAAAAGAGACCCAGTACTTC. Amino acid sequence: CASSYFPSGEKETQYF.